This T cell receptor (beta chain) was found in a study of T-cell reconstitution after alpha-beta-depleted transplantation in children. Points from the study as a whole: T cells produced anew were the main source of T-cell counts and diversity one year after transplant. There were some patients whose high TCRbeta diversity at day 60 came from surviving recipient T cells and thymic progenitors. The study reportedly traced alpha-beta T cells about two months after transplant to several hundred expanded graft clones.

Unique molecular identifiers featured in how the TCRbeta library was prepared. TCRdb reprocessed the PCR reads with MiXCR, giving one entry per CDR3 protein. The repertoire holds some 120,000 distinct CDR3 sequences, with approximately 8.7% as singletons. This clonotype was picked up many times. Its antigen is not identified. The J segment lost 9 bases and the V segment lost 5 bases, leaving 10 bases of the junction unmatched. The CDR3 contains 15 residues. The chain combines TRBV12-3 or TRBV12-4 with TRBJ2-1; TRBD2 matches at 10 bases. The sample consisted of PBMCs, mostly from graft donor cells, taken 180 days after TCRalphabeta/CD19-depleted stem cell transplant. This TCR came from a girl under two years old who had a stem cell transplant for combined immunodeficiency, so the T cells may come from the graft donor. The CDR3 protein is CASSPSGRAGGEQFF. The CDR3 DNA sequence: TGTGCCAGCAGTCCGAGCGGGAGGGCCGGGGGTGAGCAGTTCTTC.